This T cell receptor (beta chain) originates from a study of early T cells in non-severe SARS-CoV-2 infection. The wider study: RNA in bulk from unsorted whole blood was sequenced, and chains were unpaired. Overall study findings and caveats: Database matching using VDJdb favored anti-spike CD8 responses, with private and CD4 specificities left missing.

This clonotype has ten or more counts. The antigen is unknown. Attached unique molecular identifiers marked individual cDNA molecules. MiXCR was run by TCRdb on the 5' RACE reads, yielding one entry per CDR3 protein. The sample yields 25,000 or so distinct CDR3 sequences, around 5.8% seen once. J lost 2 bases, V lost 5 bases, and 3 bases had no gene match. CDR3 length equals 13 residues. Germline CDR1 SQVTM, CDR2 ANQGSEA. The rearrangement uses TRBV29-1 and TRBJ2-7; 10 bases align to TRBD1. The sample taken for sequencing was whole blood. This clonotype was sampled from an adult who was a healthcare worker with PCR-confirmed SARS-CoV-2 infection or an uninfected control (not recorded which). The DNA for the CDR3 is TGCAGCGTTCAGACAGGGGGCACCTACGAGCAGTACTTC. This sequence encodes CSVQTGGTYEQYF.